These 2 T cell receptor beta chains were sequenced from one sample in a study of blood T cell repertoires in COVID-19. Profiled with immunoSEQ multiplex PCR; TCRdb holds only in-frame clones, not every one. The table lists 95,000 to 100,000 clones, approximately 89% of them singletons. Sequenced material: peripheral blood. All receptors derive from a woman in her 30s with acute or convalescent COVID-19.

V and J are TRBV7-3 and TRBJ2-1, with TRBD2 matching 7 bases. V shed 5 bases and J 1 base; nucleotides not matched to a gene: 17. Germline lookup yields CDR1 SGHTA and CDR2 FQGTGA. This CDR3 spans 19 amino acids. The CDR3 protein is CASSEKPPAGDPSYNEQFF. The CDR3 bases are TGTGCCAGCAGCGAGAAACCCCCGGCGGGGGACCCTTCCTACAATGAGCAGTTCTTC.

The rearrangement uses TRBV19 and TRBJ2-7; D is possibly TRBD2 (5 bases). Germline loops: CDR1 LNHDA, CDR2 SQIVND (reference sequence). Trimming removed 3 bases at V and 2 bases at J, with 14 bases between. The CDR3 length is 15 residues. The CDR3 sequence is CASSISTGITYEQYF. In DNA form, the CDR3 reads TGTGCCAGTAGTATCTCGACCGGGATTACCTACGAGCAGTACTTC.